This T cell receptor beta chain originates from a study of blood T cell repertoires in COVID-19. Looking at the study overall: Sites in the United States, Italy and Spain provided acute and convalescent COVID-19 samples. In each case, the material was cDNA or gDNA derived from T cells, B-cell-depleted T cells, or PBMCs.

Source study methods: Nucleated cell counts were estimated from reference gene primer amplification. Method: immunoSEQ multiplex PCR; TCRdb's copy keeps in-frame clones and lacks some. V and J calls and clone size are as listed in that table; D and trimming were resolved from the DNA. The sample has around 180,000 clones; about 85% are singletons. The TCR sequence derives from a woman of 80 years or more with acute or convalescent COVID-19. The material sequenced was peripheral blood.

The CDR3 DNA reads as TGTGCCAGCAGTTACAGGAGGGGCTGGGGCTACAATGAGCAGTTCTTC. This codes for CASSYRRGWGYNEQFF. The genes are TRBV6-2 or TRBV6-3 and TRBJ2-1; possible D gene TRBD2, 6 bases. The V gene's germline CDR1 is MNHEY and CDR2 SVGEGT. Trimming removed 2 bases from V and 3 bases from J, with 14 bases in between. The CDR3 has 16 residues.